This TCR beta chain was captured by sequencing in a study of blood T cells in healthy people across ages. A second 7 to 11 cycle PCR used barcoded and J-beta primers. Via MiXCR, TCRdb re-called the 5' RACE reads, giving one row per CDR3 protein. In the table there are 700,000 or so distinct CDR3 sequences, approximately 40% of which are singletons. Trimming removed 0 bases from V and 6 bases from J, with 19 bases in between. Germline V gene sequence: CDR1 LGHNA, CDR2 YNFKEQ. The CDR3 length is 17 residues. This clonotype was counted a few times. As yet, its antigen is unknown. Notes on the study in general: Researchers report that TCR beta diversity correlated strongly with naive T cell percentage.

The sequence came from a man at least 80 years old in good health. J is TRBJ2-3 and V is TRBV4-2; perhaps TRBD2 as D (5 bases). Source material: blood. The CDR3 spells CASSQDLASSLSDTQYF. The CDR3 DNA is TGTGCCAGCAGCCAAGATCTGGCTAGCTCTCTCAGCGATACGCAGTATTTT.